This T cell receptor (beta chain) was profiled in a study of blood T cells in healthy people across ages. Points on this clonotype: Its target is not known.

Germline lookup yields CDR1 DFQATT and CDR2 SNEGSKA (reference sequence). CDR3 length: 15 amino acids. Trimming pared 0 bases from V and 4 bases from J, leaving 15 bases between. A J-beta primer mix and a sample-barcoded 5' primer were used in a second PCR of about 7 to 12 cycles. TCRdb redid the calling of the 5' RACE reads with MiXCR, one entry per CDR3 protein. The data hold about 1.5 million distinct CDR3 sequences, with 42% observed a single time. Whole-study findings and limits: Unsorted PBMCs prevented conclusive naive versus antigen-experienced comparison.

The sequencing input was blood. The receptor's source is a woman between 18 and 29 years old in good health. This chain joins TRBV20-1 and TRBJ1-1, with a possible D match to TRBD1 (5 bases). CDR3 residues: CSARDLGTDITEAFF. CDR3 nucleotide sequence: TGCAGTGCTAGAGATCTCGGGACGGACATCACTGAAGCTTTCTTT.